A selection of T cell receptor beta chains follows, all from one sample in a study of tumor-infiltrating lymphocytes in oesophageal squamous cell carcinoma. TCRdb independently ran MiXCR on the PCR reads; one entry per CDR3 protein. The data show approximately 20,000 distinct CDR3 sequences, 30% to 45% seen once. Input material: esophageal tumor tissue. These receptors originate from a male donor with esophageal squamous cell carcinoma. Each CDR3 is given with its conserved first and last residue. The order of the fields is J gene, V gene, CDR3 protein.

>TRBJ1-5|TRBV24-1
CATSDRENEPQHF
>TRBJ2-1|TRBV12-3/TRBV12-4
CASSLSGTYEQFF
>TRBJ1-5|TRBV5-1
CASSLGPDSNQPQHF
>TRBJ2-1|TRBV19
CASMPGQTYNEQFF
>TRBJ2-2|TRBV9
CASNPGQGNTGELFF
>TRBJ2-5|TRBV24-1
CATSDPGETQYF
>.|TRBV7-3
CASSSPDREEQFF
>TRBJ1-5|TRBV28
CASSPQGDQPQHF
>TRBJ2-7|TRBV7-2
CASSSTGYEQYF
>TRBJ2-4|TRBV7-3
CASSFTQPLREGQLAKNIQYF
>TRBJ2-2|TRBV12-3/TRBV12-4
CASSSGTGGTGELFF
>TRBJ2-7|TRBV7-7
CASSPGQGGEQYF
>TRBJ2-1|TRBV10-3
CATAGVSYNEQFF
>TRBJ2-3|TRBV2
CASRETSGQADTQYF
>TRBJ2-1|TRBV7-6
CASSPRTSGEQFF
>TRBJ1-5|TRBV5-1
CASSSGQGGNQPQHF
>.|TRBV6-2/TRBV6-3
CASSYWGQGYEQFF
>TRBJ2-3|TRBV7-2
CASSSGTTRTDTQYF
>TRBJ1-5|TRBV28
CASSLSGSNQPQHF
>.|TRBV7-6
CASSTSSGGQFF
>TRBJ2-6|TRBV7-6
CAIRDGEGANVLTF
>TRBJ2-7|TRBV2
CASKSDSGYEQYF
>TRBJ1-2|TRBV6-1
CASRDPGQGEEGYTF
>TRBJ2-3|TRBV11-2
CASTPGGGGTDTQYF
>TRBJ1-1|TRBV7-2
CASSLQVAAFF
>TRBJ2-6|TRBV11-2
CASSLTGAAWLHLRF
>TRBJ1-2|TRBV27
CASSPRGLGGYTF
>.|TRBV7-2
CASSFLAGRGANEQFF
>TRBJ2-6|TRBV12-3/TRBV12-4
CASSFLGTELWLHLRF
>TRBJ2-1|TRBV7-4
CASSFRPGTEYNEQFF
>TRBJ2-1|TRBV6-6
CASSPLRSGSNEQFF
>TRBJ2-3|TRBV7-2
CASSPQAGATDTQYF